Following are 14 T cell receptor beta chains from one sample sequenced in a study of blood T cell repertoires in COVID-19. Method: immunoSEQ multiplex PCR; TCRdb's copy keeps in-frame clones and lacks some. Of about 480,000 clones listed, 85% to 90% are singletons. The sequenced sample was peripheral blood. These receptors all come from a man aged 18-30 years with COVID-19, enrolled during active disease.

This chain joins TRBV9 and TRBJ1-2, with D possibly being TRBD1 (6 bases). V was shortened by 6 bases and J by 6 bases, with 15 bases between the two germline ends. This CDR3 spans 13 amino acids. From germline, CDR1 is SGDLS and CDR2 YYNGEE. CDR3 sequence (DNA): TGTGCCAGCAACTCTGCAGGGGTTCATGGCTACACCTTC. Residues: CASNSAGVHGYTF.

The rearrangement uses TRBV6-6 and TRBJ2-2; 7 bases map to TRBD1. The J segment lost 3 bases and the V segment lost 5 bases, leaving 12 bases of the junction unmatched. This CDR3 region has 17 residues. Looked up from germline, CDR1 is MNHNY and CDR2 is SVGAGI (reference sequence). The CDR3 DNA reads as TGTGCCAGCAGTCCCAGGGGGATACCATATGACACCGGGGAGCTGTTTTTT. Its protein is CASSPRGIPYDTGELFF.

The chain joins TRBV25-1 to TRBJ2-7; 8 nucleotides line up with TRBD1. Germline assignment: CDR1 MGHDK and CDR2 SYGVNS. Germline trimming cut 3 bases from V and 3 bases from J; bases unmatched to any gene: 1. CDR3 length: 13 amino acids. The CDR3 loop reads CASSDGTGYEQYF. In nucleotides, the CDR3 is TGTGCCAGCAGTGACGGGACAGGCTACGAGCAGTACTTC.

The CDR3 loop reads CASSTGTSGFYEQYF. The CDR3 DNA reads as TGTGCCAGCAGCACCGGGACTAGCGGGTTTTACGAGCAGTACTTC. This chain connects TRBV11-3 to TRBJ2-7; 12 positions match TRBD2. Germline lookup yields CDR1 SGHNT and CDR2 YENEEA. J gave up 4 bases and V 5 bases, and 6 bases lay outside the gene matches. CDR3 length equals 15 residues.

The J gene is TRBJ2-1, the V gene TRBV24-1; TRBD1 might be the D (6 bases). CDR3 length equals 15 residues. Between the trimmed V and J ends, which lost 4 bases and 6 bases, there was a span of 15 bases. CDR1 is KGHDR, CDR2 SFDVKD, per germline. The CDR3 region has the DNA TGTGCCACCAGTGAGCCATATACAGGGTCCAATGAGCAGTTCTTC. This codes for CATSEPYTGSNEQFF.

The chain recombines TRBV19 with TRBJ1-1; 7 nucleotides match TRBD1. Germline CDR1 reads LNHDA; CDR2 reads SQIVND (reference sequence). V shed 7 bases, J shed 1 base, and the junction held 3 bases outside the gene matches. The CDR3 is 13 amino acids. CDR3 in amino acids: CASMDRKNTEAFF. DNA of the CDR3: TGTGCCAGTATGGACAGGAAGAACACTGAAGCTTTCTTT.

The rearrangement joins TRBV18 to TRBJ2-3; no firm D call. The CDR3 runs 16 residues. Trimming took 3 bases from V and 1 from J, leaving 14 bases between them. Germline CDR1 is KGHSH and CDR2 is LQKENI. The chain's CDR3 is CASSPLGPSGTDTQYF. CDR3 nucleotide sequence: TGTGCCAGCTCACCTTTGGGCCCGTCGGGCACAGATACGCAGTATTTT.

V and J are TRBV5-1 and TRBJ2-7; 11 bases agree with TRBD1. Germline trimming cut 4 bases from V and 2 bases from J; bases unmatched to any gene: 5. CDR3 length equals 15 residues. CDR1 is SGHRS, CDR2 YFSETQ, per germline. In DNA form, the CDR3 reads TGCGCCAGCAGCCGGGACAGGGGGGGTACCTACGAGCAGTACTTC. Protein: CASSRDRGGTYEQYF. Based on the CDR3 plus reference TRBV5-1 and TRBJ2-7, the full variable domain is KAGVTQTPRYLIKTRGQQVTLSCSPISGHRSVSWYQQTPGQGLQFLFEYFSETQRNKGNFPGRFSGRQFSNSRSEMNVSTLELGDSALYLCASSRDRGGTYEQYFGPGTRLTVT.

The CDR3 coding sequence is TGTGCCACCATTAAGGGGCAGAACACCGGGGAGCTGTTTTTT. Encoded protein: CATIKGQNTGELFF. The rearrangement links TRBV28 to TRBJ2-2, with a weak D call TRBD1 (5 bases). Deletions cut 10 bases from V and 1 base from J, with 13 bases between. Per germline, CDR1 MDHEN and CDR2 SYDVKM. CDR3 size: 14 residues.

This chain connects TRBV20-1 to TRBJ1-1; D is possibly TRBD1 (5 bases). The CDR3 is 13 amino acids. The V and J ends lost 3 bases and 5 bases respectively, with 13 bases between them. Per the germline V gene, CDR1 is DFQATT and CDR2 is SNEGSKA (reference sequence). The CDR3 loop reads CSASRSGRTEAFF. The CDR3 coding sequence is TGCAGTGCTAGTAGATCAGGGAGGACTGAAGCTTTCTTT.

The J gene is TRBJ2-7, the V gene TRBV3-1 (or the pseudogene TRBV3-2), with 7 bases lining up with TRBD2. The length of the CDR3 is 15 residues. The germline CDR1 and CDR2 sequences are LGHDT and YNNKEL (reference sequence). V lost 2 bases, J lost 0 bases, and 4 bases stayed unmatched. The CDR3 DNA reads as TGTGCCAGCAGCCAACCAAGCGGGAACTCCTACGAGCAGTACTTC. Amino acids: CASSQPSGNSYEQYF.

The V and J genes are TRBV18 and TRBJ1-5; 11 bases are a match to TRBD1. Germline V CDR1 and CDR2: KGHSH, LQKENI. The CDR3 runs 16 residues. V shed 6 bases, J shed 6 bases, and the junction held 10 bases outside the gene matches. The CDR3 DNA follows: TGTGCCAGCTCCCAAGGACAGGGGGCGAGAGCTCAGCCCCAGCATTTT. Residues: CASSQGQGARAQPQHF.

The chain recombines TRBV5-4 with TRBJ2-3, with TRBD2 matching 8 bases. This CDR3 region has 19 residues. J gave up 5 bases and V 0 bases, and 17 bases lay outside the gene matches. CDR1 and CDR2 (germline): SGHNT, YYREEE (reference sequence). In nucleotides, the CDR3 is TGTGCCAGCAGCTTGGGTTTATCTGGTAGAGCGGGGGTTAAAGATACGCAGTATTTT. Its translation is CASSLGLSGRAGVKDTQYF.

CDR3 nucleotides: TGCGCCAGCAGTCGGCCAGGGGGCCTTCCAACCTACAATGAGCAGTTCTTC. Its translation: CASSRPGGLPTYNEQFF. The V call is TRBV23-1, the J call TRBJ2-1; 8 positions agree with TRBD1. TRBV23-1 is identified as an open reading frame with a role that is uncertain. The junction had 10 bases not matched to a gene; V was cut back by 4 bases and J by 2 bases. The CDR3 contains 17 residues.